This T cell receptor beta chain was obtained from a study of blood T cell repertoires in COVID-19. In the study overall: The samples span acute and convalescent COVID-19 from the United States, Italy and Spain.

The CDR3 runs 16 residues. The germline V gene encodes CDR1 MGHRA and CDR2 YSYEKL. J lost 7 bases, V lost 1 base, and 8 bases had no gene match. Original analysis: Researchers report that nucleated cell counts were estimated from reference gene primer amplification. The protocol was immunoSEQ multiplex PCR, while the TCRdb copy is restricted to in-frame clones and leaves out a portion. V, J and clone size were drawn from that table, and D and trimming were deduced from the DNA. The sample contains around 450,000 clones, 70% to 90% of which appear only once. The specimen was PBMCs or T cells enriched from blood (not recorded which). This TCR derives from a woman aged 18-35 years with acute COVID-19. V usage is TRBV4-1 and J usage is TRBJ2-2; 8 bases agree with TRBD2. The CDR3 here is CASSQGGTRLSGELFF. CDR3 bases: TGCGCCAGCAGCCAAGGAGGGACTAGACTTAGCGGGGAGCTGTTTTTT.